This T cell receptor beta chain appears in the sequencing data of a study of vaccination and CD4 T cells after COVID-19. Across the study: Two-dose vaccination with either BNT162b2 or mRNA-1273 was given to participants. Post-COVID draws came a median around 100 days after diagnosis (range 35 to 161).

Deletions cut 3 bases from V and 2 bases from J, with 14 bases between. The CDR3 extends over 16 amino acids. In regard to this clonotype: Its antigen is still unknown.

Treatment here: roughly 10-day PBMC culture with coronavirus spike peptide pools or control peptides (ViraFEST assay). At the Johns Hopkins FTIC core, DNA taken from cultured CD4+ T cells was sequenced by way of the Oncomine TCR Beta short-read assay. TCRdb reprocessed the PCR reads with MiXCR, giving one entry per CDR3 protein. The profile covers around 21,000 distinct CDR3 sequences, with just under 55% appearing a single time and roughly 9.2% taken by the ten largest. Source material: CD4+ T cells from blood, cultured in vitro. This clonotype originated in a human donor who had recovered from COVID-19. The V gene is TRBV12-3 or TRBV12-4, the J gene TRBJ1-3; D gene ambiguous. The CDR3, as DNA: TGTGCCAGCAGTTTGAGGGCAGGTTCGGCTGGAAACACCATATATTTT. It encodes CASSLRAGSAGNTIYF.